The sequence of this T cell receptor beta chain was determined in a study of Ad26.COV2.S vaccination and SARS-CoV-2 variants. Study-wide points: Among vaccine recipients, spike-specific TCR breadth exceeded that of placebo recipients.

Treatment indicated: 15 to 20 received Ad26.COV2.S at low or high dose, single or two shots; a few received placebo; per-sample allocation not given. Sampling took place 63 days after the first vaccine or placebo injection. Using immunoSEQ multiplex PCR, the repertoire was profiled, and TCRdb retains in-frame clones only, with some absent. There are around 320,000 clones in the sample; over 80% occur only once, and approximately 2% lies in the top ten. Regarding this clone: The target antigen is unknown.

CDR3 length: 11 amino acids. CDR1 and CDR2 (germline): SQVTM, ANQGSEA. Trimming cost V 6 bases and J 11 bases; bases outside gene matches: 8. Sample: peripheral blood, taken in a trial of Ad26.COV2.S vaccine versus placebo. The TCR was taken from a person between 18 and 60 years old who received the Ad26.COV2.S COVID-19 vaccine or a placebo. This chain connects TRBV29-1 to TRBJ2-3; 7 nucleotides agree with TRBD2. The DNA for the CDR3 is TGCAGCGTCCAGGGAGGGCAAGTGCAGTATTTT. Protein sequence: CSVQGGQVQYF.